A selection of T cell receptor beta chains follows, all from one sample in a study of blood T cell repertoires in COVID-19. Data came from immunoSEQ multiplex PCR; TCRdb stores just in-frame clones and leaves some out. The repertoire holds 120,000 to 150,000 clones, with 60% to 85% as singletons. The specimen was peripheral blood. The receptors were gathered from a man aged 45-65 years with active or convalescent COVID-19. Each CDR3 is given without its conserved first and last residue. Size values are once, few and many counts, or a class for expanded clones, and some rows have none.

J gene: TRBJ1-5
clone size: once
V gene: TRBV6-5
CDR3 protein: ASSYSRGHIQPQH

J gene: TRBJ1-5
clone size: -
V gene: TRBV28
CDR3 protein: ASSSHGGVNQPQH

J gene: TRBJ1-1
clone size: -
V gene: TRBV5-1
CDR3 protein: ASSFGFGGAPEAF

J gene: TRBJ2-3
clone size: -
V gene: TRBV28
CDR3 protein: AVGLAGGGSDTQY

J gene: TRBJ2-3
clone size: -
V gene: TRBV11-3
CDR3 protein: ASSSEGASTDTQY

J gene: TRBJ2-3
clone size: -
V gene: TRBV7-3
CDR3 protein: ASSLAGGSTDTQY

J gene: TRBJ1-5
clone size: -
V gene: TRBV18
CDR3 protein: ASSPRVGNSNQPQH

J gene: TRBJ1-3
clone size: -
V gene: TRBV28
CDR3 protein: ATKPHGHSSGNTIY

J gene: TRBJ1-3
clone size: -
V gene: TRBV11-2
CDR3 protein: ASSWADSAGNTIY

J gene: TRBJ2-2
clone size: -
V gene: TRBV10-3
CDR3 protein: AISESSSVSNTGELF

J gene: TRBJ1-2
clone size: once
V gene: TRBV7-3
CDR3 protein: ASSLPGRGYT

J gene: TRBJ2-2
clone size: -
V gene: TRBV2
CDR3 protein: ASSGSDRGLIGELF

J gene: TRBJ2-3
clone size: -
V gene: TRBV13
CDR3 protein: ASSPPSGRRTDTQY

J gene: TRBJ1-4
clone size: few
V gene: TRBV28
CDR3 protein: ASSLVPGGGEKLF

J gene: TRBJ1-1
clone size: -
V gene: TRBV4-1
CDR3 protein: ASSQASGVRGAF

J gene: TRBJ1-5
clone size: -
V gene: TRBV5-6
CDR3 protein: ASSTRQGAYNQPQH

J gene: TRBJ1-5
clone size: -
V gene: TRBV28
CDR3 protein: ASSLRMLGRQPQH

J gene: TRBJ2-7
clone size: -
V gene: TRBV27
CDR3 protein: ASSLGTGLTYEQY

J gene: TRBJ2-1
clone size: -
V gene: TRBV28
CDR3 protein: ASSLIWGAGDSSYNEQF

J gene: TRBJ2-7
clone size: -
V gene: TRBV27
CDR3 protein: ASSLMSGTGIHEQY

J gene: TRBJ1-1
clone size: -
V gene: TRBV15
CDR3 protein: ATSRGGVNTEAF

J gene: TRBJ1-2
clone size: few
V gene: TRBV5-4
CDR3 protein: ASSLTGGVSGYT

J gene: TRBJ2-3
clone size: -
V gene: TRBV28
CDR3 protein: ASSFSASGSTDTQY

J gene: TRBJ2-1
clone size: few
V gene: TRBV6-5
CDR3 protein: ASSFRDYYNEQF

J gene: TRBJ2-2
clone size: -
V gene: TRBV7-9
CDR3 protein: ATDTGELF

J gene: TRBJ2-7
clone size: few
V gene: TRBV24-1
CDR3 protein: ATSDGANFNYEQY

J gene: TRBJ1-5
clone size: -
V gene: TRBV5-8
CDR3 protein: ASRKGLSNQPQH

J gene: TRBJ2-1
clone size: many
V gene: TRBV7-3
CDR3 protein: ASSLTSGQGEQF

J gene: TRBJ1-2
clone size: -
V gene: TRBV27
CDR3 protein: ASSLQGYYGYT

J gene: TRBJ2-7
clone size: few
V gene: TRBV19
CDR3 protein: ASSIWDKSYEQY

J gene: TRBJ2-7
clone size: -
V gene: TRBV9
CDR3 protein: ASSVGDRAYEQY

J gene: TRBJ1-2
clone size: -
V gene: TRBV30
CDR3 protein: AWSVGQGGGYT

J gene: TRBJ2-3
clone size: -
V gene: TRBV3-1/TRBV3-2
CDR3 protein: ASSQGRLAEFTDTQY

J gene: TRBJ2-2
clone size: -
V gene: TRBV19
CDR3 protein: ASSIGRSAGELF

J gene: TRBJ1-3
clone size: -
V gene: TRBV28
CDR3 protein: ASRPQGTGNTIY

J gene: TRBJ2-2
clone size: once
V gene: TRBV3-1/TRBV3-2
CDR3 protein: ASSPGTNGELF

J gene: TRBJ2-1
clone size: once
V gene: TRBV7-2
CDR3 protein: ASSSYLAGGYNEQF

J gene: TRBJ2-2
clone size: -
V gene: TRBV6-4
CDR3 protein: ASGSRGGTGELF

J gene: TRBJ2-7
clone size: -
V gene: TRBV29-1
CDR3 protein: SVERAAASEQY

J gene: TRBJ1-1
clone size: -
V gene: TRBV7-9
CDR3 protein: ASSREQNTEAF

J gene: TRBJ2-3
clone size: -
V gene: TRBV6-5
CDR3 protein: ASSYGTFTDTQY

J gene: TRBJ2-7
clone size: -
V gene: TRBV4-1
CDR3 protein: ASSPRLAETYEQY

J gene: TRBJ1-3
clone size: -
V gene: TRBV28
CDR3 protein: ASSLSTGAVGNTIY

J gene: TRBJ1-1
clone size: -
V gene: TRBV5-4
CDR3 protein: ASSLEPPTGYNEAF

J gene: TRBJ1-6
clone size: few
V gene: TRBV20-1
CDR3 protein: SAPRGSPLH

J gene: TRBJ2-3
clone size: -
V gene: TRBV5-4
CDR3 protein: ASSNYRARTDTQY